The next 18 T cell receptor beta chains were all read from a single sample in a study of patients and donors after allogeneic stem cell transplantation (dated by TCRdb to 2019 to 2021). The library was obtained by RT-PCR. The sequencer listed for this sample is NextSeq 550. The raw public data were reprocessed by TCRdb itself: fastp quality trimming at Q25, MiXCR clonotype calling, in-frame beta chains only. Each entry is one CDR3 protein sequence, shown with its most common DNA and genes. The sample includes about a million distinct CDR3 sequences, with about 20% observed a single time. The ten largest account for 5% to 6.5% of the sample. Sequenced input: blood, either unsorted or a sorted T cell fraction (not recorded which). The receptor source for this set is a human donor who was either an allogeneic HSCT recipient or a stem cell or donor lymphocyte infusion donor (not recorded which). It is not recorded whose cells these are; they may come from a transplant donor.

V is TRBV3-1 and J is TRBJ2-7; 13 nucleotides align to TRBD2. The CDR3 is 15 residues long. Germline V gives CDR1 LGHDT, CDR2 YNNKEL (reference sequence). V shed 7 bases, J shed 3 bases, and the junction held 6 bases outside the gene matches. CDR3 nucleotide sequence: TGTGCCAGCACCCAGGGACTAGCGGGGCTCTACGAGCAGTACTTC. This sequence encodes CASTQGLAGLYEQYF.

The chain links TRBV2 to TRBJ2-1; 7 bases fit TRBD1. J lost 8 bases, V lost 3 bases, and 7 bases had no gene match. The CDR3 extends over 14 amino acids. CDR1 is SNHLY, CDR2 FYNNEI, per germline. The CDR3 spells CASSEHRQGDEQFF. The CDR3 DNA follows: TGTGCCAGCAGTGAGCATCGACAGGGCGATGAGCAGTTCTTC.

This clonotype was seen only a few times. The CDR3 spells CASSQARTDNYGYTF. CDR3 in DNA: TGCGCCAGCAGCCAAGCTAGGACGGATAACTATGGCTACACCTTC. The V gene is TRBV4-1, the J gene TRBJ1-2; D not certain. V was clipped by 1 base and J by 1 base, with 10 bases between them. The CDR3 runs 15 residues. The germline CDR1 and CDR2 sequences are MGHRA and YSYEKL.

This clonotype was seen more than once but under ten times. The rearrangement joins TRBV6-2 or TRBV6-3 to TRBJ1-2, with D unresolved. Per germline, CDR1 MNHEY and CDR2 SVGEGT. The CDR3 runs to 12 residues. V lost 9 bases and J 4 bases, leaving 12 bases between the germline ends. The CDR3 protein is CASTRNGYGYTF. In DNA, the CDR3 is TGTGCCAGTACACGGAATGGCTATGGCTACACCTTC.

The table lists this clonotype with a few counts. CDR3 loop: CAWIKGQIIAEAFF. As DNA, the CDR3 is TGTGCCTGGATTAAGGGACAGATAATTGCTGAAGCTTTCTTT. The V and J genes are TRBV30 and TRBJ1-1; 7 nucleotides agree with TRBD1. V dropped 4 bases and J dropped 6; count of bases not matched to a gene: 11. CDR1 is GTSNPN and CDR2 is SVGIG in the germline V gene (reference sequence). CDR3 size: 14 residues.

This CDR3 is CASTSTGPNEKLFF. CDR3 bases: TGCGCCAGCACCTCGACAGGGCCTAATGAAAAACTGTTTTTT. The rearrangement links TRBV5-1 to TRBJ1-4; 7 bases match TRBD1. The germline V gene has CDR1 SGHRS and CDR2 YFSETQ. The J segment lost 3 bases and the V segment lost 6 bases, leaving 5 bases of the junction unmatched. CDR3 length equals 14 residues.

The table lists this clonotype with a few counts. J is TRBJ2-3 and V is TRBV20-1; TRBD2 matches 9 bases. Looked up from germline, CDR1 is DFQATT and CDR2 is SNEGSKA (reference sequence). After removal of 6 bases from V and 6 bases from J, the junction contained 4 bases not matched to a gene. The CDR3 is 12 residues long. The CDR3 here is CSAPTSGDTQYF. CDR3 coding DNA: TGCAGTGCACCGACTAGCGGTGATACGCAGTATTTT.

This sequence joins TRBV6-2 or TRBV6-3 and TRBJ1-2, with TRBD1 matching over 8 bases. The CDR3 extends over 14 amino acids. CDR1 is MNHEY and CDR2 is SVGEGT in the germline V gene. The V segment lost 2 bases and the J segment 6 bases; nucleotides outside the gene matches: 5. The CDR3 region is CASSYTDRGDGYTF. The CDR3 region has the DNA TGTGCCAGCAGTTACACCGACAGGGGAGATGGCTACACCTTC.

This clonotype turned up a few times. The chain carries TRBV7-2 and TRBJ2-1; D gene ambiguous. The CDR3 is 11 amino acids. Trimming took 2 bases from V and 10 from J, leaving 6 bases between them. Germline V gene data show CDR1 as SGHTA and CDR2 as FQGNSA. The DNA for the CDR3 is TGTGCCAGCAGCTTACCGCTCGAGCAGTTCTTC. This translates into CASSLPLEQFF.

The chain uses TRBV30 and TRBJ1-2, with no clear D. The length of the CDR3 is 13 residues. V lost 3 bases, J lost 4 bases, and 12 bases lay in between. Per germline, CDR1 GTSNPN and CDR2 SVGIG (reference sequence). This CDR3 is CAWSPAPSYGYTF. The DNA of the CDR3 is TGTGCCTGGAGCCCCGCCCCCAGCTATGGCTACACCTTC.

This clonotype appeared a few times. J is TRBJ2-7 and V is TRBV27; 10 bases line up with TRBD1. CDR3 length: 14 amino acids. The J segment lost 3 bases and the V segment lost 7 bases, leaving 6 bases of the junction unmatched. The germline V gene encodes CDR1 MNHEY and CDR2 SMNVEV (reference sequence). The CDR3 here is CASIPTGGGYEQYF. CDR3 in DNA: TGTGCCAGCATCCCGACAGGGGGCGGCTACGAGCAGTACTTC.

The CDR3 protein is CASSKAGGPGEQFF. Written as DNA, the CDR3 is TGTGCCAGTAGTAAAGCGGGGGGGCCGGGGGAGCAGTTCTTC. The J gene is TRBJ2-1, the V gene TRBV19; 10 positions agree with TRBD2. This CDR3 has 14 residues. The V gene's germline CDR1 is LNHDA and CDR2 SQIVND (reference sequence). The V and J ends lost 4 bases and 10 bases, in that order; junction bases with no gene match: 7. Complete variable domain (other parts from reference TRBV19 and TRBJ2-1): DGGITQSPKYLFRKEGQNVTLSCEQNLNHDAMYWYRQDPGQGLRLIYYSQIVNDFQKGDIAEGYSVSREKKESFPLTVTSAQKNPTAFYLCASSKAGGPGEQFFGPGTRLTVL.

The J gene is TRBJ2-2, the V gene TRBV4-2; the D call may be TRBD1 or TRBD2 (6 bases each). Germline CDR1 LGHNA, CDR2 YNFKEQ. V was clipped by 8 bases and J by 1 base, with 8 bases between them. The CDR3 spans 13 residues. The CDR3 sequence: CASGGRNTGELFF. Written as DNA, the CDR3 is TGTGCCAGCGGGGGGCGGAACACCGGGGAGCTGTTTTTT.

This clonotype was detected a few times. This chain links TRBV7-9 with TRBJ1-2; 8 bases line up with TRBD1. The CDR3 sequence is 17 residues long. CDR1 is SEHNR and CDR2 is FQNEAQ in the germline V gene (reference sequence). The V segment lost 5 bases and the J segment 0 bases; nucleotides outside the gene matches: 11. The CDR3, as DNA: TGTGCCAGCAGCGCGACATCCGGGACAGGAGCTAACTATGGCTACACCTTC. Translating gives CASSATSGTGANYGYTF. The whole variable domain, remainder taken from reference TRBV7-9 and TRBJ1-2, is DTGVSQNPRHKITKRGQNVTFRCDPISEHNRLYWYRQTLGQGPEFLTYFQNEAQLEKSRLLSDRFSAERPKGSFSTLEIQRTEQGDSAMYLCASSATSGTGANYGYTFGSGTRLTVV.

The chain employs TRBV7-3 and TRBJ2-2; TRBD2 is a possible D gene (7 bases). The CDR3 loop spans 15 amino acids. The V and J ends lost 1 base and 6 bases respectively, with 12 bases between them. Germline V gene lookup returns CDR1 SGHTA and CDR2 FQGTGA. Written as DNA, the CDR3 is TGTGCCAGCAGCTTAATTGGGGGGGCCGCCGGGGAGCTGTTTTTT. Translating gives CASSLIGGAAGELFF.

This clonotype was counted between two and nine times. The rearrangement links TRBV12-3 or TRBV12-4 to TRBJ1-1, with D possibly TRBD1 on 5 matching bases. The ends were cut back, 5 bases at V and 5 bases at J, with 24 bases in the middle. CDR3 length: 17 residues. The CDR3: CASSPELGVKALTEAFF. DNA of the CDR3: TGTGCCAGCAGTCCCGAATTGGGGGTAAAGGCTTTGACTGAAGCTTTCTTT.

V is TRBV20-1 and J is TRBJ2-1; possible D gene TRBD1, 5 bases. The CDR3 spans 15 residues. Looked up from germline, CDR1 is DFQATT and CDR2 is SNEGSKA (reference sequence). V was shortened by 6 bases and J by 4 bases, with 19 bases between the two germline ends. DNA for the CDR3: TGCAGTGCCGCGCAAGGGGATATCGCATACAATGAGCAGTTCTTC. It is translated as CSAAQGDIAYNEQFF.

V gene TRBV30 combines with J gene TRBJ1-2, with a tentative D call TRBD1 (5 bases). CDR1 is GTSNPN, CDR2 SVGIG, per germline (reference sequence). CDR3 length: 14 amino acids. V shed 0 bases and J shed 2 bases, with 10 bases lying between them. For the CDR3, the DNA is TGTGCCTGGAGTGTACGGAGGGGAAACTATGGCTACACCTTC. This gives the protein CAWSVRRGNYGYTF.